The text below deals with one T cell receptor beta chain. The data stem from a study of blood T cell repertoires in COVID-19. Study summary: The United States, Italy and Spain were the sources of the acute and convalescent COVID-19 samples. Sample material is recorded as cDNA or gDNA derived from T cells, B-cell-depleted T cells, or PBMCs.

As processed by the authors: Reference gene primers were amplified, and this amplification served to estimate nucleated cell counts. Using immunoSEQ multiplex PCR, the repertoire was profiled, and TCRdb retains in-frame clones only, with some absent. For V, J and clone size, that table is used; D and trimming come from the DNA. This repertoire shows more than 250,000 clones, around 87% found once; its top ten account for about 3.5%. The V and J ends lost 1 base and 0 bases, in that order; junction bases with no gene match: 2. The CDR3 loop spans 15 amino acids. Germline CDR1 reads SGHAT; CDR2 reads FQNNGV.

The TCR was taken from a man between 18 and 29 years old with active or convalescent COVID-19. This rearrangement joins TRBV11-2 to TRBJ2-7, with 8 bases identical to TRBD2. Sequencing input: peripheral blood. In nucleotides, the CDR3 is TGTGCCAGCAGCTTAGGCAGCGGGGGCTCCTACGAGCAGTACTTC. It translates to CASSLGSGGSYEQYF.